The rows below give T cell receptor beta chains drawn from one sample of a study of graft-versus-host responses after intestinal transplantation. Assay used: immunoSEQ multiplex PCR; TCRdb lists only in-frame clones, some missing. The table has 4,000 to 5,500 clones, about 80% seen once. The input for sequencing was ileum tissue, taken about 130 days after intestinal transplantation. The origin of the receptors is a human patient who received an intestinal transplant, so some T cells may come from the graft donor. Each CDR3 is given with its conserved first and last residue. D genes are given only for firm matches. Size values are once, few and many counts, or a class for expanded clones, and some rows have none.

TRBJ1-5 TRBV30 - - TGTGCCTGGAAGGTCTGGGGAAGACTCTATAGCAATCAGCCCCAGCATTTT CAWKVWGRLYSNQPQHF
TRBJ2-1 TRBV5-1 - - TGCGCCAGCAGCTTGGTCGGGACCTCAATTGAGCAGTTCTTC CASSLVGTSIEQFF
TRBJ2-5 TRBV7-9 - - TGTGCCAGCAGCCCCCTGGGGGCGGGGGAGACCCAGTACTTC CASSPLGAGETQYF
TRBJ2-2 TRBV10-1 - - TGCGCCAGCAGTGGAGCCAGTAACACCGGGGAGCTGTTTTTT CASSGASNTGELFF
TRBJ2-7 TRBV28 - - TGTGCCAGCAGTTTTCGGGTAGCGTTTAGCTCCTACGAGCAGTACTTC CASSFRVAFSSYEQYF
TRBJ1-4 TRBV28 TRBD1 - TGTGCCAGCAGTTTAGGAGGACAGGGTAATGAAAAACTGTTTTTT CASSLGGQGNEKLFF
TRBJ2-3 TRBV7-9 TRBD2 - TGTGCCAGCAGCTTCCAGCGGGGGGCAGATACGCAGTATTTT CASSFQRGADTQYF
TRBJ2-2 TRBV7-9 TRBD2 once TGTGCCAGCAGCGACCTCCTCGCGGGAGTCACCGGGGAGCTGTTTTTT CASSDLLAGVTGELFF
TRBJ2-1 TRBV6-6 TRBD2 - TGTGCCAGCAGTTATCTAGCGGGAGGACACAATGAGCAGTTCTTC CASSYLAGGHNEQFF
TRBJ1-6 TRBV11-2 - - TGTGCCAGCAGCTTAGTCCGAGGACAGTTCCCCTTCTCACCCCTCCACTTT CASSLVRGQFPFSPLHF
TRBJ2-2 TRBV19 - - TGTGCCAGTAGACACTACACCGGGGAGCTGTTTTTT CASRHYTGELFF
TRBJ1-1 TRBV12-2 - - TGTGCAAGTCGCTTAGCTCACCTTTCACAGGGGGCTAACCCTGAAGCTTTCTTT CASRLAHLSQGANPEAFF
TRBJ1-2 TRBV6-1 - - TGTGCCAGCAGGGGACACGGCGCACTCTATGGCTACACCTTC CASRGHGALYGYTF
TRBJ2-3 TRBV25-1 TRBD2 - TGTGCCAGCAGGGGACCCAAAGGAGCGGGAGATACAGATACGCAGTATTTT CASRGPKGAGDTDTQYF
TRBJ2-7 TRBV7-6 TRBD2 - TGTGCCAGCAGCTTTGAGGCAGGGAGGGTCTACGAGCAGTACTTC CASSFEAGRVYEQYF
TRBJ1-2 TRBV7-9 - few TGTGCCAGCCAGGGGAACGCCGGTGGCTACACCTTC CASQGNAGGYTF
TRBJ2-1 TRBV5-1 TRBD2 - TGCGCCAGCAGATCAACACTAGCGTCACCCTCCTACAATGAGCAGTTCTTC CASRSTLASPSYNEQFF
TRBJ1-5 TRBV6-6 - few TGTGCCAGCAGTACAGGACAGAAACATCAGCCCCAGCATTTT CASSTGQKHQPQHF
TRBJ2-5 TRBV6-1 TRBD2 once TGTGCCAGCAGTGACCTAGCGGGAGGGGCAGAGACCCAGTACTTC CASSDLAGGAETQYF
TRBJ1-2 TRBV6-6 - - TGTGCCAGCAGTTACACAACAGGGTATGGCTACACCTTC CASSYTTGYGYTF
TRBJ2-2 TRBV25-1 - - TGTGCCAGCAGTGACGGCGGCGCGAACACCGGGGAGCTGTTTTTT CASSDGGANTGELFF
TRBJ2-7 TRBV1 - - TGCACCAGCACCATTACTAGCGGGAGATTTCCCTACGGGCAGTACTTC CTSTITSGRFPYGQYF
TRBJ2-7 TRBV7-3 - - TGTGCCAGCAGCTCACTCCGGGGGAAACCAACGGACGAGCAGTACTTC CASSSLRGKPTDEQYF
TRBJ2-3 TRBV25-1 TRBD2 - TGTGCCAGCATCTTGACTAGCGGGACCTTAAAGGATACGCAGTATTTT CASILTSGTLKDTQYF
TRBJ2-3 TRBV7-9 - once TGTGCCAGCAGCCCCCCATGGGGGAGGACAGATACGCAGTATTTT CASSPPWGRTDTQYF
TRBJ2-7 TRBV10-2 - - TGCGCCCGCAGTGGGGGGGGACAGCGCTCCGAGCAGTACTTC CARSGGGQRSEQYF
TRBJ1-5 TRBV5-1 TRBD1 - TGCGCCAGCAGCTTGGCGGGACAGGGCAATCAGCCCCAGCATTTT CASSLAGQGNQPQHF
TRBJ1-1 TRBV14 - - TGTGCCAGCAGCCCCTGGGACGGTAACACTGAAGCTTTCTTT CASSPWDGNTEAFF
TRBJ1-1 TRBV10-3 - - TGTGCCATCAGTGAAGAACGGCTGAACACTGAAGCTTTCTTT CAISEERLNTEAFF
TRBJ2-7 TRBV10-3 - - TGTGCCAGCACCGGACAACCCAGACCATACGAGCAGTACTTC CASTGQPRPYEQYF
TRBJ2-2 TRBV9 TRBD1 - TGTGCCAGCAGCCCTCGGACAGGGACGGACACCGGGGAGCTGTTTTTT CASSPRTGTDTGELFF
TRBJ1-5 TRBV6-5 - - TGTGCCAGCAGTACAGGACAGAAACATCAGCCCCAGCATTTT CASSTGQKHQPQHF
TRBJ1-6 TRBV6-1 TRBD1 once TGTGCCAGCTGGGACAGGGCCCATAATTCACCCCTCCACTTT CASWDRAHNSPLHF
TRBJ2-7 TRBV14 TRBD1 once TGTGCCAGCAGCCAAGAAAAGGGACAGACCTACGAGCAGTACTTC CASSQEKGQTYEQYF
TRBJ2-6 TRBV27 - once TGTGCCAGGACTTCAGGGGAGGACTCTGGGGCCAACGTCCTGACTTTC CARTSGEDSGANVLTF
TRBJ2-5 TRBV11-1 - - TGTGCCAGCAGCTTAGACAGGGAGACCCAGTACTTC CASSLDRETQYF
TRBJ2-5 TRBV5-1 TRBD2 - TGCGCCAGCAGCTTTGGGGGGGGGACCGAGACCCAGTACTTC CASSFGGGTETQYF
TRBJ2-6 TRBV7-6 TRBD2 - TGTGCCAGCAGCTCCAAGGTCGAGCGGGGGGCCTCTGGGGCCAACGTCCTGACTTTC CASSSKVERGASGANVLTF
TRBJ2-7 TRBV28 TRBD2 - TGTGCCAGCAGTTTAGGTGGTGCTAGCGGGAGTCGTGGCGAGCAGTACTTC CASSLGGASGSRGEQYF
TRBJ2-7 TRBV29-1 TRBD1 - TGCAGCGGGGGACAGGGGGAAACCGAGCAGTACTTC CSGGQGETEQYF
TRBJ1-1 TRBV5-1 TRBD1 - TGCGCCAGCAGCAAACAGGGGGCGAGAACTGAAGCTTTCTTT CASSKQGARTEAFF
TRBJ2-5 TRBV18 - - TGTGCCAGCTCACCCAATCCGGAGACCCAGTACTTC CASSPNPETQYF
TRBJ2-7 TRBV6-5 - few TGTGCCAGCAGTTACTCAGGTCCCCAGGAGCAGTACTTC CASSYSGPQEQYF
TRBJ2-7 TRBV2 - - TGTGCCAGCAGTGAGAGTACCTTGGTTGGGCCAGGGCACTACGAGCAGTACTTC CASSESTLVGPGHYEQYF
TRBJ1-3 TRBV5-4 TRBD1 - TGTGCCAGCAGCCTCAGGGGGACTGGAAACACCATATATTTT CASSLRGTGNTIYF
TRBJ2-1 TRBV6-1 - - TGTGCCAGCAGTCTCGGACAGAAGGTCTACAATGAGCAGTTCTTC CASSLGQKVYNEQFF
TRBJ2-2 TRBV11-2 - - TGTGCCAGCAGCTTACAGAACACCGGGGAGCTGTTTTTT CASSLQNTGELFF
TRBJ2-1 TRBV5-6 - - TGTGCCAGCAGCTTATGGGCTAGCTCTAGCTCCTACAATGAGCAGTTCTTC CASSLWASSSSYNEQFF
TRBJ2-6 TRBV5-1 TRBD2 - TGCGCCAGCAGCTCGGGGGGTTCCTCTGGGGCCAACGTCCTGACTTTC CASSSGGSSGANVLTF
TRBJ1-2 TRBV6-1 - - TGTGCCAGCAGTGAGAGGCATTTTGGGGGCTACACCTTC CASSERHFGGYTF
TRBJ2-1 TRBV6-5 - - TGTGCCAGCAGTTTGCCGGGCTCCTACAATGAGCAGTTCTTC CASSLPGSYNEQFF
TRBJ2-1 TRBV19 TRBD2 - TGTGCCAGTAGTATAGCGGGAGGGCCGAATGAGCAGTTCTTC CASSIAGGPNEQFF
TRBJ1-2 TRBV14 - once TGTGCCACCCGACAGGACGGGACCCATGGCTACACCTTC CATRQDGTHGYTF
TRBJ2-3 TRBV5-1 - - TGCGCCAGCAGTCCTGACCCCCCCATGGATACGCAGTATTTT CASSPDPPMDTQYF